Presented here are 32 T cell receptor beta chains from one specimen sequenced in a study of shared clonotypes between healthy human individuals. CD45RO-negative CD8 cells positively selected for CCR7 made up the naive population, which excluded terminally differentiated effector memory CD45RA+ cells. Profiled with immunoSEQ multiplex PCR; TCRdb holds only in-frame clones, not every one. The sample shows about 2.2 million clones, 93% of them seen only once. Sequencing was done on a sample of naive CD8+ T cells from PBMCs. These receptors were taken from a man aged 18 to 29 in good health. Some clones in this sample may be carry-over from other donors' samples.

Comment on this clone: This sample includes further DNA sequences coding for the same CDR3. CDR3 nucleotide sequence: TGTGCCAGCAGTTTGGGACAGGGGGTCTACGAGCAGTACTTC. Its protein is CASSLGQGVYEQYF. This chain joins TRBV27 and TRBJ2-7, with 11 bases aligning to TRBD1. Trimming removed 3 bases from V and 3 bases from J; junction bases left unmatched: 1. The CDR3 length is 14 residues. Germline V lookup: CDR1 MNHEY, CDR2 SMNVEV (reference sequence).

This sequence joins TRBV27 and TRBJ2-7; the match to TRBD1 covers 8 bases. With V trimmed by 4 bases and J by 4 bases, 9 bases remained unmatched. CDR3 size: 15 residues. In germline, CDR1 is MNHEY, CDR2 SMNVEV (reference sequence). The CDR3 here is CASSSRTGIVYEQYF. As DNA, the CDR3 is TGTGCCAGCAGTTCAAGGACAGGGATCGTGTACGAGCAGTACTTC.

The chain uses TRBV7-8 and TRBJ2-7; 9 bases map to TRBD2. This CDR3 is built from 15 residues. V lost 6 bases and J lost 0; bases outside the gene matches: 6. Germline CDR1 SGHVS, CDR2 FQNEAQ. The CDR3 protein is CASSRASGASYEQYF. The CDR3, as DNA: TGTGCCAGCAGTAGAGCTAGCGGGGCCTCCTACGAGCAGTACTTC.

V gene TRBV28 combines with J gene TRBJ2-7; 7 positions match TRBD1. CDR1 and CDR2 from the germline V gene are MDHEN and SYDVKM. This CDR3 is 15 amino acids long. J gave up 1 base and V 3 bases, and 6 bases lay outside the gene matches. The CDR3 nucleotides are TGTGCCAGCAGTTTTATGGGACAGCCATCCTACGAGCAGTACTTC. Translation: CASSFMGQPSYEQYF.

The rearrangement joins TRBV5-1 to TRBJ2-3; 7 nucleotides line up with TRBD2. J lost 4 bases, V lost 1 base, and 6 bases had no gene match. Per the germline V gene, CDR1 is SGHRS and CDR2 is YFSETQ. This CDR3 is built from 15 residues. CDR3 in DNA: TGCGCCAGCAGCTTGCACCGGGACTATTCAGATACGCAGTATTTT. This gives the protein CASSLHRDYSDTQYF.

This CDR3 reads CATLTTRGEQYF. The CDR3 DNA sequence: TGTGCCACCTTGACGACTAGGGGCGAGCAGTACTTC. The J gene is TRBJ2-7, the V gene TRBV19, with a tentative D call TRBD2 (6 bases). The CDR3 is made up of 12 amino acids. CDR1 and CDR2 from the germline V gene are LNHDA and SQIVND (reference sequence). The ends were cut back, 10 bases at V and 6 bases at J, with 16 bases in the middle.

The rearrangement uses TRBV7-9 and TRBJ1-3, with TRBD1 matching over 7 bases. The CDR3 runs 18 residues. After removal of 2 bases from V and 0 bases from J, the junction contained 10 bases not matched to a gene. Germline loops: CDR1 SEHNR, CDR2 FQNEAQ (reference sequence). Here the CDR3 DNA reads TGTGCCAGCAGCTTAATCGGACCACAGGGGAGCTCTGGAAACACCATATATTTT. It encodes CASSLIGPQGSSGNTIYF.

This chain connects TRBV18 to TRBJ2-7; D possibly corresponds to TRBD1 (5 bases). Germline V gene data show CDR1 as KGHSH and CDR2 as LQKENI. This CDR3 has 17 residues. V was cut by 3 bases and J by 7 bases, with 25 bases left in between. Written as DNA, the CDR3 is TGTGCCAGCTCACCGATACGGACATTTCTATTTCCTAGGGAGCAGTACTTC. This encodes CASSPIRTFLFPREQYF. The entire variable domain, with the rest obtained from reference TRBV18 and TRBJ2-7, is as follows: NAGVMQNPRHLVRRRGQEARLRCSPMKGHSHVYWYRQLPEEGLKFMVYLQKENIIDESGMPKERFSAEFPKEGPSILRIQQVVRGDSAAYFCASSPIRTFLFPREQYFGPGTRLTVT.

Comment on this clone: Other DNA sequences from this sample encode an identical CDR3 as well. The V and J genes are TRBV29-1 and TRBJ2-1, with D tentatively TRBD1 (5 bases). This CDR3 is built from 13 residues. V lost 6 bases and J lost 0, with 9 bases in between. Germline-derived CDR1 and CDR2 are SQVTM and ANQGSEA. CDR3 DNA: TGCAGCGTACCGACAGCCTCCTACAATGAGCAGTTCTTC. It yields the protein CSVPTASYNEQFF.

This clone has a handful of counts. The chain recombines TRBV5-1 with TRBJ1-5; D ambiguous. The V end was cut by 4 bases, the J end by 1 base, with 12 bases between. Looked up from germline, CDR1 is SGHRS and CDR2 is YFSETQ. This CDR3 is 15 amino acids long. The CDR3 loop reads CASSPDGESNQPQHF. In DNA form, the CDR3 reads TGCGCCAGCAGCCCCGACGGGGAAAGCAATCAGCCCCAGCATTTT.

This chain links TRBV4-1 with TRBJ1-4, with a possible D match to TRBD1 (6 bases). Trimming removed 3 bases at V and 8 bases at J, with 19 bases between. Germline assignment: CDR1 MGHRA and CDR2 YSYEKL. This CDR3 contains 16 residues. For the CDR3, the DNA is TGCGCCAGCAGCCAGCTGGACAACCTGCAGGGGGAAAAACTGTTTTTT. This sequence encodes CASSQLDNLQGEKLFF.

The chain carries TRBV5-6 and TRBJ2-5, with 8 positions matching TRBD2. The germline CDR1 and CDR2 sequences are SGHDT and YYEEEE. CDR3 length equals 16 residues. The V gene end was trimmed by 3 bases and the J gene end by 4 bases; junction bases not matched to a gene: 11. The CDR3, as DNA: TGTGCCAGCAGCTCGGGGGGGAATTTGTTCGGAGAGACCCAGTACTTC. The encoded protein is CASSSGGNLFGETQYF. Supplemented by reference TRBV5-6 and TRBJ2-5, the full variable domain reads DAGVTQSPTHLIKTRGQQVTLRCSPKSGHDTVSWYQQALGQGPQFIFQYYEEEERQRGNFPDRFSGHQFPNYSSELNVNALLLGDSALYLCASSSGGNLFGETQYFGPGTRLLVL.

The CDR3 nucleotides read TGTGCCAGTAGTCCTCGGGGAGGGGCCAATGAGCAGTTCTTC. It specifies CASSPRGGANEQFF. This sequence joins TRBV19 and TRBJ2-1, with 7 bases aligning to TRBD2. V lost 5 bases, J lost 6 bases, and 7 bases stayed unmatched. The CDR3 has 14 residues. Looked up from germline, CDR1 is LNHDA and CDR2 is SQIVND (reference sequence).

The chain links TRBV25-1 to TRBJ2-1; 7 positions agree with TRBD1. V gave up 6 bases and J gave up 2 bases; unmatched junction bases: 7. Germline V CDR1 and CDR2: MGHDK, SYGVNS. This CDR3 has 15 residues. The CDR3 nucleotides are TGTGCCAGCAGATCCACAGGGGCGACCTACAATGAGCAGTTCTTC. It yields the protein CASRSTGATYNEQFF.

The chain recombines TRBV4-2 with TRBJ2-2; D ambiguous. CDR3 size: 12 residues. V was pared by 4 bases and J by 7 bases, with 7 bases between. The germline V gene encodes CDR1 LGHNA and CDR2 YNFKEQ. The CDR3 spells CASSLVGGELFF. As DNA, the CDR3 is TGTGCCAGCAGCCTCGTCGGCGGGGAGCTGTTTTTT.

The V call is TRBV27, the J call TRBJ2-3, with D possibly being TRBD1 or TRBD2 (5 bases each). V was shortened by 2 bases and J by 6 bases, with 15 bases between the two germline ends. Germline CDR1 MNHEY, CDR2 SMNVEV (reference sequence). The CDR3 length is 15 residues. The CDR3 bases are TGTGCCAGCAGTTTAGTAGCTGGGGGTGTGGATACGCAGTATTTT. Translated, it gives CASSLVAGGVDTQYF.

The CDR3 region has the DNA TGCGCCAGCAGCCGCCCACTTATAGCGGGAGGTGTCGGGGAGCTGTTTTTT. This encodes CASSRPLIAGGVGELFF. The gene calls are TRBV4-3 and TRBJ2-2; 10 bases match TRBD2. This CDR3 is 17 amino acids long. V shed 4 bases, J shed 7 bases, and the junction held 12 bases outside the gene matches. Germline V gene data show CDR1 as LGHNA and CDR2 as YSLEER.

The chain uses TRBV9 and TRBJ1-1, with 7 bases aligning to TRBD1. Looked up from germline, CDR1 is SGDLS and CDR2 is YYNGEE. V lost 0 bases, J lost 3 bases, and 8 bases stayed unmatched. The CDR3 covers 16 residues. The CDR3 here is CASSVATDRADTEAFF. CDR3 sequence (DNA): TGTGCCAGCAGCGTAGCTACTGACAGGGCAGACACTGAAGCTTTCTTT.

This clone was seen only once. This chain links TRBV10-3 with TRBJ2-1; TRBD1 matches at 7 bases. Germline V gives CDR1 ENHRY, CDR2 SYGVKD. The CDR3 consists of 16 residues. With V trimmed by 3 bases and J by 0 bases, 5 bases remained unmatched. CDR3 region: CAISDSRGSSYNEQFF. The CDR3 DNA reads as TGTGCCATCAGTGACTCCAGGGGGAGCTCCTACAATGAGCAGTTCTTC.

There are a few counts of this clone. The chain has TRBV9 and TRBJ1-4, with no clear D. Germline CDR1 and CDR2: SGDLS and YYNGEE. CDR3 size: 14 residues. Trimming took off 0 bases at V and 5 bases at J, with 8 bases between the two ends. This CDR3 is CASSVDGKNEKLFF. The DNA for the CDR3 is TGTGCCAGCAGCGTAGACGGGAAGAATGAAAAACTGTTTTTT.

This sequence joins TRBV6-5 and TRBJ2-7; 9 nucleotides agree with TRBD2. V lost 2 bases and J lost 5; bases outside the gene matches: 7. The length of the CDR3 is 15 residues. Per germline, CDR1 MNHEY and CDR2 SVGAGI. The DNA of the CDR3 is TGTGCCAGCAGTTACGTTAGCGGGAGTGGCCACGAGCAGTACTTC. This sequence encodes CASSYVSGSGHEQYF.

The chain uses TRBV2 and TRBJ2-1; D uncertain. Germline CDR1 reads SNHLY; CDR2 reads FYNNEI. Trimming stripped 4 bases from V and 2 bases from J, with 9 bases between. This CDR3 has 14 amino acids. The CDR3 sequence: CASSARGTYNEQFF. In DNA form, the CDR3 reads TGTGCCAGCAGTGCTCGCGGAACCTACAATGAGCAGTTCTTC.

In the case of this clone: This same CDR3 is encoded by further DNA sequences in the sample. DNA for the CDR3: TGTGCCACCAGCAGGGGAGGGGAGTCCTACGAGCAGTACTTC. Encoded protein: CATSRGGESYEQYF. The chain combines TRBV15 with TRBJ2-7; 7 bases fit TRBD2. Trimming at V came to 3 bases and at J to 1 base, leaving 3 bases not matched to a gene. The CDR3 length is 14 residues. Germline CDR1 is LNHNV and CDR2 is YYDKDF (reference sequence).

The chain links TRBV6-5 to TRBJ1-2, with D unclear. The length of the CDR3 is 13 residues. Germline CDR1 reads MNHEY; CDR2 reads SVGAGI. The V end was cut by 4 bases, the J end by 2 bases, with 8 bases between. CDR3 protein: CASSSGGNYGYTF. DNA for the CDR3: TGTGCCAGCAGTTCAGGAGGGAACTATGGCTACACCTTC.

The chain has TRBV9 and TRBJ2-7; D is undetermined. V dropped 4 bases and J dropped 5 bases, with 10 bases sitting between them. The CDR3 consists of 12 residues. Germline V gene sequence: CDR1 SGDLS, CDR2 YYNGEE. CDR3 nucleotide sequence: TGTGCCAGCAGCCTCGTCGATAACGAGCAGTACTTC. It codes for CASSLVDNEQYF.

The chain carries TRBV7-2 and TRBJ2-1; a possible D gene is TRBD2 (5 bases). There are 13 residues in the CDR3. Germline CDR1 reads SGHTA; CDR2 reads FQGNSA. The V gene lost 8 bases and the J gene lost 7 bases, with 15 bases spanning the gap. CDR3 sequence: CASDARGSNEQFF. In nucleotides, the CDR3 is TGTGCCAGCGATGCGAGAGGGAGTAATGAGCAGTTCTTC.

The chain is built from TRBV6-1 and TRBJ2-2, with a weak D call TRBD1 (6 bases). The CDR3 runs 17 residues. Germline V gene data show CDR1 as MNHNS and CDR2 as SASEGT. With 4 bases removed from V and 0 bases from J, the gap between germline ends came to 15 bases. CDR3 in DNA: TGTGCCAGCAGTGCCCAGGGGTGGACCGCGAACACCGGGGAGCTGTTTTTT. Its protein product is CASSAQGWTANTGELFF.

This chain uses TRBV6-1 with TRBJ2-1; no clear D. V lost 4 bases to trimming and J lost 0 bases, with 7 bases between them. Germline V lookup: CDR1 MNHNS, CDR2 SASEGT. The CDR3 has 14 amino acids. CDR3 residues: CASSAIGSYNEQFF. The CDR3 bases are TGTGCCAGCAGTGCTATAGGCTCCTACAATGAGCAGTTCTTC.

This clone was seen once. The chain employs TRBV2 and TRBJ1-2; no definite D call. There are 14 residues in the CDR3. The germline V and J ends were trimmed by 2 bases and 6 bases, with 13 bases remaining between them. Germline V gene lookup returns CDR1 SNHLY and CDR2 FYNNEI. The CDR3 is CASSEMAFENGYTF. CDR3 sequence (DNA): TGTGCCAGCAGTGAAATGGCTTTTGAAAATGGCTACACCTTC.

The chain carries TRBV27 and TRBJ2-3, with 9 bases aligning to TRBD2. J lost 2 bases, V lost 6 bases, and 9 bases had no gene match. Per germline, CDR1 MNHEY and CDR2 SMNVEV (reference sequence). The CDR3 contains 16 residues. The CDR3 spells CASSSTSGGATDTQYF. The CDR3 DNA sequence: TGTGCCAGCAGCTCGACTAGCGGAGGGGCCACAGATACGCAGTATTTT.

Concerning this clone: Other DNA sequences in this sample translate to the same CDR3. The chain uses TRBV27 and TRBJ2-4; possible D gene TRBD2, 5 bases. Germline CDR1 MNHEY, CDR2 SMNVEV (reference sequence). The germline V and J ends were trimmed by 5 bases and 0 bases, with 14 bases remaining between them. The CDR3 sequence is 16 residues long. CDR3 loop: CASSLGLPLAKNIQYF. The CDR3, as DNA: TGTGCCAGCAGTCTCGGACTGCCTCTAGCCAAAAACATTCAGTACTTC.

V and J are TRBV27 and TRBJ2-1, with D unresolved. CDR3 length: 14 residues. Trimming removed 2 bases from V and 6 bases from J, with 11 bases in between. Germline CDR1 is MNHEY and CDR2 is SMNVEV (reference sequence). CDR3: CASSLRAAINEQFF. CDR3 sequence (DNA): TGTGCCAGCAGTTTAAGGGCTGCTATCAATGAGCAGTTCTTC.